The clone carrying this T cell receptor beta chain was found a few times. No antigen is known for it. V lost 4 bases to trimming and J lost 3 bases, with 13 bases between them. The germline CDR1 and CDR2 sequences are MNHEY and SVGAGI. This CDR3 region has 16 residues. The record originates from a study of beta chain features in type 1 diabetes. Overall study results and limits: VDJ junctions in type 1 diabetes patients carried more deletions and fewer insertions. Sampled from patients, naive, central memory and Treg TCRB repertoires appeared more similar than those sampled from healthy donors. Patients with Type 1 diabetes showed moderately but significantly shorter TCRB CDR3s in all four CD4+ subsets.

Expressed TCRB transcripts were sequenced because the isolated RNA had all been reverse transcribed beforehand. Produced via immunoSEQ multiplex PCR; TCRdb's table is partial and in-frame only. The sample lists 640,000 or so clones, over 12% occurring once. Sorting with CD45RO/CCR7/CD25/CD127/CD95/CD27 yielded naive, central memory, regulatory and stem-like memory CD4+ cells. The rearrangement links TRBV6-5 to TRBJ1-6, with TRBD1 as a possible D gene (5 bases). Material: naive CD4+ T cells from blood. The clonotype was recovered from a man between 18 and 35 years old with type 1 diabetes. CDR3 nucleotide sequence: TGTGCCAGCAGTTCCCTCCCTCAGGGCTATAATTCACCCCTCCACTTT. Residues: CASSSLPQGYNSPLHF.